This TCR beta chain stems from a study of spatial heterogeneity in lung cancer. Whole-study context: There were consistently more beta-chain sequences detected than alpha-chain sequences. Each unique TCR and UMI combination was seen more than ten times on average in raw reads.

For this clonotype: The library was designed around alpha chains, so this beta chain is a stray read whose abundance carries little weight.

The presence of a unique molecular identifier marked each TCR cDNA molecule. MiXCR, run by TCRdb on the 5' RACE reads, gives a single entry per CDR3 protein. The sample holds approximately 810 distinct CDR3 sequences, about three fifths seen once. Time point noted: sample taken at primary tumor resection. Whole RNA obtained from tumor, nontumor lung or frozen PBMC underwent sequencing without sorting. The donors comprised some 72 untreated early-stage non-small cell lung cancer patients. Germline V gene lookup returns CDR1 LGHDT and CDR2 YNNKEL (reference sequence). V was clipped by 2 bases and J by 5 bases; unmatched bases: 14. The CDR3 is 18 amino acids.

The TCR originated in a female donor with early-stage non-small cell lung cancer. This chain uses TRBV3-1 with TRBJ2-1, with TRBD2 matching over 8 bases. Source: PBMCs, taken at surgery. CDR3 nucleotides: TGTGCCAGCAGCCAATTTTTGACGGGAGGGCCGTGGCACAATGAGCAGTTCTTC. It encodes CASSQFLTGGPWHNEQFF.